Presented here are 20 T cell receptor beta chains from one specimen sequenced in a study of T cell clonality in common variable immunodeficiency (dated by TCRdb to between 2015 and 2016). Libraries were prepared through the immunoSEQ multiplex PCR assay. TCRdb took over this immuneACCESS table, retaining in-frame rearrangements with V and J assigned. Such tables are incomplete; in checked studies, under half of the missing clones stem from an unresolved V gene, and the remainder is unexplained. This sample was tabulated with about 32,000 clones, among which there are no singletons. The ten largest clones capture roughly a tenth of the sample. Sequencing was performed on peripheral blood mononuclear cells. The receptors stem from a person aged 18-69 years in good health.

This clone has at least ten counts. The read ends 3 residues shy of where the CDR3 ends; the end is completed using the germline J gene. The gene calls are TRBV20-1 and TRBJ2-1, with 8 bases that match TRBD1. Per the germline V gene, CDR1 is DFQATT and CDR2 is SNEGSKA (reference sequence). V lost 6 bases and J lost 2; bases outside the gene matches: 6. This CDR3 has 14 amino acids. The CDR3: CSADGTGTYNEQFF. CDR3 DNA, as far as it was read: TGCAGTGCGGACGGGACAGGAACCTACAATGAG.

The sample holds many counts of this clone. The read terminates 3 residues ahead of where the CDR3 ends, so the germline J gene completes it. The genes are TRBV6-2 or TRBV6-3 and TRBJ2-1; 13 bases match TRBD2. CDR1 is MNHEY, CDR2 SVGEGT, per germline. V gave up 4 bases and J gave up 4 bases; unmatched junction bases: 1. CDR3 length equals 15 residues. Incomplete CDR3 DNA: TGTGCCAGCAGTTCGGGACTAGCGGGGTACAATGAG. This gives the protein CASSSGLAGYNE. Given in full, the CDR3 is CASSSGLAGYNEQFF.

The sample holds many counts of this clone. The read ends 3 residues early relative to the CDR3; the germline J gene fills the gap. This chain uses TRBV28 with TRBJ2-2, with D perhaps matching TRBD2 (5 bases). Germline lookup yields CDR1 MDHEN and CDR2 SYDVKM. The V gene lost 1 base and the J gene lost 0 bases, with 9 bases spanning the gap. This CDR3 comprises 16 residues. The chain's CDR3 is CASSLSGLPNTGELFF. The sequenced CDR3 bases are TGTGCCAGCAGTTTATCTGGACTGCCGAACACCGGGGAG.

This clone was picked up many times. The missing CDR3 end, 3 residues past where the read stops, is filled in from the germline J gene. The J gene is TRBJ1-2, the V gene TRBV19, with 8 bases aligning to TRBD1. CDR1 and CDR2 from the germline V gene are LNHDA and SQIVND (reference sequence). The CDR3 has 14 residues. The sequenced part of the CDR3 DNA is TGTGCCAGTAGTGGGTCGGACAGGGTCGGCGGC. Translating gives CASSGSDRVGG. The full-length CDR3 reads as CASSGSDRVGGYTF.

This clone has more than one count but fewer than ten. The missing CDR3 end, 3 residues past where the read stops, is filled in from the germline J gene. This rearrangement joins TRBV29-1 to TRBJ2-5; tentative D call: TRBD1 (8 bases). Trimming removed 6 bases from V and 5 bases from J, with 16 bases in between. The germline CDR1 and CDR2 sequences are SQVTM and ANQGSEA. The CDR3 has 13 residues. CDR3 DNA, as far as it was read: TGCAGCGTCGTGCAACAGGGGGGGGAGACC. Translated, it gives CSVVQQGGET. The CDR3 in its entirety is CSVVQQGGETQYF.

This clone was recorded at least ten times. The observed sequence ends 3 residues before the CDR3 terminus, with the missing tail filled in from the germline J gene. The gene calls are TRBV13 and TRBJ2-1; the match to TRBD2 covers 8 bases. The ends lost 6 bases at V and 1 base at J; junction bases unmatched: 5. The CDR3 consists of 15 residues. Germline values: CDR1 PRHDT, CDR2 FYEKMQ (reference sequence). The CDR3 spells CASSFTGGSYNEQFF. The sequenced part of the CDR3 DNA is TGTGCCAGCAGTTTTACGGGGGGGTCCTACAATGAG.

Ten or more counts support this clone. The read ends 3 residues early relative to the CDR3; the germline J gene fills the gap. The chain combines TRBV29-1 with TRBJ2-3, with 8 nucleotides matching TRBD1. This CDR3 comprises 14 residues. CDR1 is SQVTM, CDR2 ANQGSEA, per germline. Trimming took 7 bases from V and 2 from J; bases not matched to a gene: 8. CDR3 residues: CSAWTGLLTDTQYF. The DNA read from the CDR3 is TGCAGCGCATGGACAGGGCTACTCACAGATACG.

There are many counts of this clone. The read ends 3 residues early relative to the CDR3; the germline J gene fills the gap. The chain carries TRBV27 and TRBJ2-7; 7 nucleotides match TRBD1. This CDR3 spans 14 amino acids. The ends lost 6 bases at V and 0 bases at J; junction bases unmatched: 5. Germline V lookup: CDR1 MNHEY, CDR2 SMNVEV (reference sequence). CDR3 region: CASRTGTVSYEQYF. The sequenced part of the CDR3 DNA is TGTGCCAGCAGAACCGGGACAGTCTCCTACGAG.

The sample holds many counts of this clone. CDR3 bases read: TGCAGTGCTACGGACTCCGATGTAGAAGCGGACCACTACGAG. Translating gives CSATDSDVEADHYE. In full, the CDR3 reads CSATDSDVEADHYEQYF. This sequence joins TRBV20-1 and TRBJ2-7, with D perhaps TRBD2 (5 bases). The read ends 3 residues early relative to the CDR3; the germline J gene fills the gap. This CDR3 region has 17 residues. The V end lost 4 bases, the J end lost 3 bases, and 25 bases lay between the germline ends. Germline values: CDR1 DFQATT, CDR2 SNEGSKA (reference sequence).

This clone was observed many times. The read falls 3 residues short of the CDR3 end, and the missing part is taken from the germline J gene. V is TRBV5-1 and J is TRBJ2-7; 16 bases map to TRBD2. Germline lookup yields CDR1 SGHRS and CDR2 YFSETQ. With V trimmed by 1 base and J by 2 bases, 3 bases remained unmatched. The CDR3 contains 17 residues. The chain's CDR3 is CASSLWGLAGGAYEQYF. Incomplete CDR3 DNA: TGCGCCAGCAGCTTGTGGGGACTAGCGGGAGGGGCCTACGAG.

Points on this clone: The read ends 3 residues before the CDR3 terminus; that terminus is restored from the germline J gene. V usage is TRBV18 and J usage is TRBJ1-2; no reliable D call. CDR1 is KGHSH, CDR2 LQKENI, per germline. This CDR3 region has 11 residues. CDR3 loop: CASSQGNDYTF. CDR3 DNA, as far as it was read: TGTGCCAGCTCACAGGGTAATGAC.

This clone has at least ten counts. The read gets to within 3 residues of the CDR3 end, and the germline J gene fills in the rest. The rearrangement links TRBV18 to TRBJ2-3; 14 positions match TRBD2. J lost 5 bases, V lost 6 bases, and 4 bases had no gene match. The CDR3 totals 15 residues. Per the germline V gene, CDR1 is KGHSH and CDR2 is LQKENI. The sequenced part of the CDR3 DNA is TGTGCCAGCTCCGGGACTAGCGGGAGTTTAGATACG. Translating it yields CASSGTSGSLDT. In full, the CDR3 is CASSGTSGSLDTQYF.

There are many counts of this clone. Coverage ceases 3 residues before the CDR3 finishes, and the germline J gene fills in the end. The chain combines TRBV12-3 or TRBV12-4 with TRBJ2-5; TRBD1 matches at 8 bases. The ends lost 1 base at V and 5 bases at J; junction bases unmatched: 0. There are 13 residues in the CDR3. The covered CDR3 bases are TGTGCCAGCAGTTTAGGGACAGGGGAGACC. This codes for CASSLGTGET. The CDR3, in full, reads CASSLGTGETQYF.

This clone was observed a few times. The sequenced fragment ends 3 residues before the CDR3 boundary, so the rest is inferred from the germline J gene. The chain employs TRBV10-2 and TRBJ2-2, with TRBD2 matching over 9 bases. Germline lookup yields CDR1 WSHSY and CDR2 SAAADI. The V gene end was trimmed by 6 bases and the J gene end by 3 bases; junction bases not matched to a gene: 2. The CDR3 contains 14 residues. This chain's CDR3 is CASSVAGDTGELFF. The CDR3 bases that were read are TGCGCCAGCAGCGTAGCGGGAGACACCGGGGAG.

This clone was counted many times. The read comes to an end 3 residues before the CDR3 does, leaving the germline J gene to fill in the end. The V gene is TRBV30, the J gene TRBJ1-1; D is perhaps TRBD1 (6 bases). The CDR3 has 15 residues. Germline lookup yields CDR1 GTSNPN and CDR2 SVGIG (reference sequence). CDR3 in amino acids: CAWSPASGAGTPAFF. The CDR3 bases that were read are TGTGCCTGGAGTCCCGCCTCAGGGGCCGGAACTCCG.

This clone was observed at least ten times. CDR3 residues: CASSGTGDSPLHF. The sequenced part of the CDR3 DNA is TGTGCCAGTAGTGGGACAGGTGATTCACCC. J is TRBJ1-6 and V is TRBV19; 8 bases fit TRBD1. The read ends 3 residues shy of where the CDR3 ends; the end is completed using the germline J gene. CDR1 LNHDA and CDR2 SQIVND come from the germline V gene (reference sequence). There are 13 residues in the CDR3. V dropped 5 bases and J dropped 8; count of bases not matched to a gene: 2.

A remark on this clone: The read is 3 residues too short to cover the CDR3 end, so that end is filled in from the germline J gene. The chain has TRBV2 and TRBJ1-2; D call uncertain. This CDR3 has 12 residues. From germline, CDR1 is SNHLY and CDR2 FYNNEI. This CDR3 is CASISDAGDYTF. The sequenced part of the CDR3 DNA is TGTGCCAGCATCTCCGACGCGGGTGAC. Full variable domain (outside the CDR3, taken from reference TRBV2 and TRBJ1-2): EPEVTQTPSHQVTQMGQEVILRCVPISNHLYFYWYRQILGQKVEFLVSFYNNEISEKSEIFDDQFSVERPDGSNFTLKIRSTKLEDSAMYFCASISDAGDYTFGSGTRLTVV.

This clone has a count of ten or more. The DNA ends 3 residues before the CDR3 does, and the rest of the CDR3 is filled in from the germline J gene. The rearrangement uses TRBV6-2 or TRBV6-3 and TRBJ2-3; 8 bases fit TRBD2. V shed 4 bases, J shed 2 bases, and the junction held 5 bases outside the gene matches. The CDR3 is made up of 15 amino acids. CDR1 is MNHEY, CDR2 SVGEGT, per germline. CDR3 amino acids: CASSLLAAHTDTQYF. Partial CDR3 DNA: TGTGCCAGCAGTTTACTAGCGGCCCACACAGATACG.

With respect to this clone: The read comes to an end 3 residues before the CDR3 does, leaving the germline J gene to fill in the end. V is TRBV19 and J is TRBJ2-1; D is undetermined. V gave up 11 bases and J gave up 7 bases, with 15 bases separating them. CDR3 length: 12 residues. Per germline, CDR1 LNHDA and CDR2 SQIVND (reference sequence). The DNA read from the CDR3 is TGTGCCGGCATCTCGCAGGAGAATGAG. This encodes CAGISQENE. The entire CDR3 protein is CAGISQENEQFF. Together with reference TRBV19 and TRBJ2-1, the CDR3 gives the full variable domain: DGGITQSPKYLFRKEGQNVTLSCEQNLNHDAMYWYRQDPGQGLRLIYYSQIVNDFQKGDIAEGYSVSREKKESFPLTVTSAQKNPTAFYLCAGISQENEQFFGPGTRLTVL.

This clone was detected many times. The sequenced CDR3 bases are TGCGCCAGCTGTTTGCGGGATACG. Protein sequence: CASCLRDT. The entire CDR3 reads CASCLRDTQYF. The rearrangement joins TRBV23-1 to TRBJ2-3; unclear D gene. The read finishes 3 residues shy of the CDR3 end, and the germline J gene is used to complete it. TRBV23-1 is noted as an ORF with a role that remains uncertain. This CDR3 is built from 11 residues. Trimming stripped 8 bases from V and 6 bases from J, with 9 bases between.